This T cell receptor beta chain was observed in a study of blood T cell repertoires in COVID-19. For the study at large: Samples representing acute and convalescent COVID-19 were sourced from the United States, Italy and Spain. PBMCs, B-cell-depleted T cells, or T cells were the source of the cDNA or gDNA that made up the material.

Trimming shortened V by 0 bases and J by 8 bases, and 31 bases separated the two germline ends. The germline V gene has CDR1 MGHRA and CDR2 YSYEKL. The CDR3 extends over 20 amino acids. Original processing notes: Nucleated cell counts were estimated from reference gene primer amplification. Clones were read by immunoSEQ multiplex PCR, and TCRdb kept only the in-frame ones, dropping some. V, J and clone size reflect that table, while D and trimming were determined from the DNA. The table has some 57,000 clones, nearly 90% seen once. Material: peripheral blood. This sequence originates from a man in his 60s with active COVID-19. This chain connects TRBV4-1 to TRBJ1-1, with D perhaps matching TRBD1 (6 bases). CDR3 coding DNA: TGCGCCAGCAGCCAAGAGATTGTTCGGACAGACTCCGGTTTTGCGTTAGAAGCTTTCTTT. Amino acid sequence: CASSQEIVRTDSGFALEAFF.